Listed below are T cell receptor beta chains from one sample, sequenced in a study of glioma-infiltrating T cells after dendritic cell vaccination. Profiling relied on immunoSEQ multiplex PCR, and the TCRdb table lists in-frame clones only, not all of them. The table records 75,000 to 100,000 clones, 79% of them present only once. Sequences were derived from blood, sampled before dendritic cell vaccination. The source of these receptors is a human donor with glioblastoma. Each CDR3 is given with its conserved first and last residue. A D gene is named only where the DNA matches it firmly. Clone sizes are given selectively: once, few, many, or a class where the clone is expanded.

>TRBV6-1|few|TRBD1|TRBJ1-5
TGTGCCAGCAGTCGGACAGGGGGCGTTCAGCCCCAGCATTTT
CASSRTGGVQPQHF
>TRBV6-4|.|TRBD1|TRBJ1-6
TGTGCCAGCAGTGACAAGGACAGGGGGTGTTCACCCCTCCACTTT
CASSDKDRGCSPLHF
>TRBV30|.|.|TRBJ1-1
TGTGCCTGGAGTCTCCCCCTACCCCAGGGGCTAACTGAAGCTTTCTTT
CAWSLPLPQGLTEAFF
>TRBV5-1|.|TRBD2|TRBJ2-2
TGCGCCAGCAGCGCGGGACTAGCGGGAGCCCCCGCCGGGGAGCTGTTTTTT
CASSAGLAGAPAGELFF
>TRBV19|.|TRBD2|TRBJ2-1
TGTGCCAGTAGTCAATTTTTAAGCGGGAGATCCTACAATGAGCAGTTCTTC
CASSQFLSGRSYNEQFF
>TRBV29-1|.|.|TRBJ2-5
TGCAGCGTTGACCGACAGTTTCAAGAGACCCAGTACTTC
CSVDRQFQETQYF
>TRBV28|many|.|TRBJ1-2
TGTGCCAGCAGTTTATCTGCTTGGGGCTTGGGGAATGGCTACACCTTC
CASSLSAWGLGNGYTF
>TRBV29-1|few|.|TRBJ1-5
TGCAGCGTGCGCAACTATAGCAATCAGCCCCAGCATTTT
CSVRNYSNQPQHF
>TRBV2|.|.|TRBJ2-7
TGTGCCAGCAGCCCAATCATCCTGGGGAGGAAAAGGTACGAGCAGTACTTC
CASSPIILGRKRYEQYF
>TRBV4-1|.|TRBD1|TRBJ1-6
TGCGCCAGCAGCCAAGAGGGACAGGAGCACTCCTCCTATAATTCACCCCTCCACTTT
CASSQEGQEHSSYNSPLHF
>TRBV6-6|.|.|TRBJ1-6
TGTGCCAGCAGTCGGACGGGAGCCTATAATTCACCCCTCCACTTT
CASSRTGAYNSPLHF
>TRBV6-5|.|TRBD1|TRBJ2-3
TGTGCCAGCAGTTACGCGACAGGGAGTCAGGGGCAGTATTTT
CASSYATGSQGQYF
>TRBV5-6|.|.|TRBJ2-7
TGTGCCAGCAGCCCGACAGGTACCTACGAGCAGTACTTC
CASSPTGTYEQYF
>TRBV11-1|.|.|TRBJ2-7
TGTGCCAGCAGCTTCGGTTTAGCCTACGAGCAGTACTTC
CASSFGLAYEQYF
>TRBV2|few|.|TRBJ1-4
TGTGCCAGCACTGTTGGGACAAAAACTAATGAAAAACTGTTTTTT
CASTVGTKTNEKLFF
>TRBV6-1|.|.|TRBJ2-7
TGTGCCAGCAGCGGGACAAAGAGCTTCTACGAGCAGTACTTC
CASSGTKSFYEQYF
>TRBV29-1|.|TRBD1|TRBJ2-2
TGCAGCGTCCTCAGACAGGGCCTAGGCGGGGAGCTGTTTTTT
CSVLRQGLGGELFF
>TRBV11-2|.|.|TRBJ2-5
TGTGCCAGCAGCTCCGGCGAGAGACTGCAAGAGACCCAGTACTTC
CASSSGERLQETQYF
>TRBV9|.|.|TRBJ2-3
TGTGCCAGCAGCGTAGCTAGCGTTCGCTTCACAGATACGCAGTATTTT
CASSVASVRFTDTQYF
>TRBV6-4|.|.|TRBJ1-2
TGTGCCAGCAGTGACAGGGGTGGTGGCTACACCTTC
CASSDRGGGYTF
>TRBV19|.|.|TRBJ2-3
TGTGCCAGTAGTATGTCGTCCGGGATTACAGATACGCAGTATTTT
CASSMSSGITDTQYF
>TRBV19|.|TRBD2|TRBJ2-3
TGTGCCAGTAGTATTGGACTAGCGGGGACCACAGATACGCAGTATTTT
CASSIGLAGTTDTQYF
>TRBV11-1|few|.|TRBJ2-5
TGTGCCAGCAGCTTAGGGCCGGGTAGGTCGCTCCAAGAGACCCAGTACTTC
CASSLGPGRSLQETQYF
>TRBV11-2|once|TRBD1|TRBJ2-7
TGTGCCAGCAGCTCACAGGGGATCGAGCAGTACTTC
CASSSQGIEQYF
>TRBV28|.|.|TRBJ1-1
TGTGCCAGCAGTTTGTCCCTAGTCGCTGAAGCTTTCTTT
CASSLSLVAEAFF
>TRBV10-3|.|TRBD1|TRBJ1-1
TGTGCCATCAGTTCGGGACAGGGGACTGAAGCTTTCTTT
CAISSGQGTEAFF
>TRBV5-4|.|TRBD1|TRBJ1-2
TGTGCCAGCAGCTCACAGGGACAGGTCGGATTAGGGGGAACCTTC
CASSSQGQVGLGGTF
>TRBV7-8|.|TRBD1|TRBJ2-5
TGTGCCAGCAGCCGTAGACAGGGATTGGAGACCCAGTACTTC
CASSRRQGLETQYF
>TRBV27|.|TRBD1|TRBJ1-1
TGTGCCAGCAGCTACCGGACAGGGAGGCCCTTGGGCACTGAAGCTTTCTTT
CASSYRTGRPLGTEAFF
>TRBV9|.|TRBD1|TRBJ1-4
TGTGCCAGCAGCCCAGGGGGCATAACTAATGAAAAACTGTTTTTT
CASSPGGITNEKLFF
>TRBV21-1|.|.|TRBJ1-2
TGTGCCAGCAGCACAACAAGAGACGACAGCCCTAACTATGGCTACACCTTC
CASSTTRDDSPNYGYTF
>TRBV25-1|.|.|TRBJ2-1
TGTGCCAGCAGTGGGGGCCCTGACTACAATGAGCAGTTCTTC
CASSGGPDYNEQFF
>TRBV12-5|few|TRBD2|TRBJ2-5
TGTGCTAGTGGTAGCGGGGGCTCCCAACACACCCAGTACTTC
CASGSGGSQHTQYF
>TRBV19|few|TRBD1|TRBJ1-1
TGTGCCAGTAGTCCCTTTAGACAGGGAAGCGCTGAAGCTTTCTTT
CASSPFRQGSAEAFF
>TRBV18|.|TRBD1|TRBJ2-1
TGTGCCAGCTCGCCGGGACAGGGTATAAATGAGCAGTTCTTC
CASSPGQGINEQFF
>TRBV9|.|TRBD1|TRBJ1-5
TGTGCCAGCAGCGTAACAGGGGAAAGGCAGCCCCAGCATTTT
CASSVTGERQPQHF
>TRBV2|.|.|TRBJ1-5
TGTGCCAGCAGTGAACAACTAGGGAGCAATCAGCCCCAGCATTTT
CASSEQLGSNQPQHF
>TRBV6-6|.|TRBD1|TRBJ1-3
TGTGCCAGCAGAGTCGGACAGGGAGGAAACACCATATATTTT
CASRVGQGGNTIYF
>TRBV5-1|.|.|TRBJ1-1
TGCGCCAGCAGCTGGCTTCAGGGAGGTGACACTGAAGCTTTCTTT
CASSWLQGGDTEAFF
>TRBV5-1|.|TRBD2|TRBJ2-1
TGCGCCAGCAGCTCCCCCGGGACTAGCGGAAGCTCCTACAATGAGCAGTTCTTC
CASSSPGTSGSSYNEQFF
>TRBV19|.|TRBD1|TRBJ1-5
TGTGCCAGCAAGGACAGGGAATATCAGCCCCAGCATTTT
CASKDREYQPQHF
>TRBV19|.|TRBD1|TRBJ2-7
TGTGCCAGTAGCCCGACAGGGTACGAGCAGTACTTC
CASSPTGYEQYF
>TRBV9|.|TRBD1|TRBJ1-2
TGTGCCAGCAGCCCTCAGACAGGGAACTATGGCTACACCTTC
CASSPQTGNYGYTF
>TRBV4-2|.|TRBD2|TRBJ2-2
TGTGCCAGCAGCCAAGTTTCCGGGGGGAAAAACACCGGGGAGCTGTTTTTT
CASSQVSGGKNTGELFF
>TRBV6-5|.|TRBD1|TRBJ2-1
TGTGCCAGCAGTTCTCCGGGACAGGGTCGAAATGAGCAGTTCTTC
CASSSPGQGRNEQFF
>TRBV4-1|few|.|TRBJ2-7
TGCGCCAGCAGCCAGACAGGACAGTCACTGGACGAGCAGTACTTC
CASSQTGQSLDEQYF
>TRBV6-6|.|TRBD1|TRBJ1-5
TGTGCCAGCAGAACCCGGGACAGGGGCCAGCAGCCCCAGCATTTT
CASRTRDRGQQPQHF
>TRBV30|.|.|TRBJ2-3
TGTGCCTGGAGCCAGATCTCCGATACGCAGTATTTT
CAWSQISDTQYF
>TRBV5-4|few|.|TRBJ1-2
TGTGCCAGCAGCGCGTTTATGGGGGAGGTCTCCTATGGCTACACCTTC
CASSAFMGEVSYGYTF
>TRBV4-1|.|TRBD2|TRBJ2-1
TGCGCCAGCAGCCAACCTAGCGGGGGGGCTTACAATGAGCAGTTCTTC
CASSQPSGGAYNEQFF
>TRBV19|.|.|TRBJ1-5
TGTGCCAGTAGTATAATGTCAGTTAGCAATCAGCCCCAGCATTTT
CASSIMSVSNQPQHF
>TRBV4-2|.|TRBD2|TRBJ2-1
TGTGCCAGCAGCCCCGGACTAGCGGGGGTTCCCGCTGAGCAGTTCTTC
CASSPGLAGVPAEQFF
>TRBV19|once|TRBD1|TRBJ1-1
TGTGCCAGTAGCCCCCAGGGGGCCGTGAACACTGAAGCTTTCTTT
CASSPQGAVNTEAFF
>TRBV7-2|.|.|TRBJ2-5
TGTGCCAGCAGCTTAGAGGTAGCGTCTCGGGAGACCCAGTACTTC
CASSLEVASRETQYF
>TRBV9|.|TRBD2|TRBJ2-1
TGTGCCAGCAGCGTGGGGCTAGCGGGAGGGCCGGGGAATGAGCAGTTCTTC
CASSVGLAGGPGNEQFF
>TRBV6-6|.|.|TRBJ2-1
TGTGCCAGCAGTTCCCGGGACACCGATAGGGAGCAGTTCTTC
CASSSRDTDREQFF
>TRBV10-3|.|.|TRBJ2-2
TGTGCCATCAGTGAGTCAGGACAGACCGGGGAGCTGTTTTTT
CAISESGQTGELFF
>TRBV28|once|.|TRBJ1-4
TGTGCCAGCAGTCCCCTGCGGTCCGGGTCGGGGAGCCCAAAGCTGTTTTTT
CASSPLRSGSGSPKLFF
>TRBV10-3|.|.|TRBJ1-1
TGTGCCATCAGTGGGGCAAATGAAGCTTTCTTT
CAISGANEAFF
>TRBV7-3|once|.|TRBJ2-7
TGTGCCAGCAGCTTATGGGGGGGCGCGGACGAGCAGTACTTC
CASSLWGGADEQYF